This T cell receptor (beta chain) was sequenced for a study of T cells in localized non-small cell lung cancer. Study-level points and caveats: Because only a single region of the tumor was sequenced, heterogeneity remains possible.

A remark on this clone: Its antigen is as yet unknown.

After removal of 0 bases from V and 1 base from J, the junction contained 8 bases not matched to a gene. Germline-derived CDR1 and CDR2 are LNHNV and YYDKDF (reference sequence). The CDR3 sequence is 17 residues long. Some clones are missing from TCRdb's copy, which holds only in-frame ones; the method was immunoSEQ multiplex PCR. The data show tens of thousands of clones, roughly 78% seen once. This receptor was taken from a male donor at least 60 years old with stage II squamous cell lung carcinoma. V and J are TRBV15 and TRBJ1-2; TRBD1 aligns across 7 bases. The starting material was peripheral blood, obtained before any cancer treatment. The CDR3 region is CATSRDLQGVDNYGYTF. The CDR3 coding sequence is TGTGCCACCAGCAGAGATCTCCAGGGGGTAGATAACTATGGCTACACCTTC. Looking up the rest from reference TRBV15 and TRBJ1-2 gives the full variable domain: DAMVIQNPRYQVTQFGKPVTLSCSQTLNHNVMYWYQQKSSQAPKLLFHYYDKDFNNEADTPDNFQSRRPNTSFCFLDIRSPGLGDTAMYLCATSRDLQGVDNYGYTFGSGTRLTVV.